A selection of T cell receptor beta chains follows, all from one sample in a study of shared clonotypes between healthy human individuals. The data were produced by immunoSEQ multiplex PCR, yet TCRdb's version contains in-frame clones alone and is incomplete. The profile shows 180,000 or so clones, 85% to 95% of them singletons. The sample consisted of naive CD4+ T cells sorted from blood. The receptors shown here come from a woman in her twenties or thirties in good health. The CDR3 runs from the conserved cysteine through the conserved F or W. D genes are given only for firm matches. Rows give clone size only sometimes, using once, few, many, or a class for an expanded clone.

CDR3 protein	CDR3 DNA	clone size	D gene	V gene	J gene
CASNLRGPNEKLFF	TGTGCCAGCAACCTCCGAGGGCCTAATGAAAAACTGTTTTTT	NA	NA	TRBV5-5	TRBJ1-4
CASGMDHSSYNEQFF	TGTGCCAGCGGCATGGACCATAGCTCCTACAATGAGCAGTTCTTC	NA	NA	TRBV5-6	TRBJ2-1
CASSVGFAQGEQYF	TGTGCCAGCAGCGTAGGCTTTGCTCAAGGAGAGCAGTACTTC	NA	NA	TRBV9	TRBJ2-7
CASKPFAGQITGELFF	TGTGCCAGTAAGCCCTTCGCGGGACAGATTACCGGGGAGCTGTTTTTT	NA	NA	TRBV19	TRBJ2-2
CASSASGGDTEAFF	TGTGCCAGCAGTGCCTCAGGGGGCGACACTGAAGCTTTCTTT	NA	TRBD1	TRBV6-5	TRBJ1-1
CASSIVAGYQETQYF	TGTGCCAGTAGTATAGTAGCGGGGTACCAAGAGACCCAGTACTTC	NA	TRBD2	TRBV19	TRBJ2-5
CASSVQGLYGYTF	TGTGCCAGCAGTGTACAGGGTCTCTATGGCTACACCTTC	NA	NA	TRBV2	TRBJ1-2
CASSYSRGTSGRQQYF	TGTGCCAGCAGTTACTCGAGGGGGACTAGCGGGAGACAGCAGTACTTC	few	TRBD2	TRBV6-5	TRBJ2-7
CASSFDTPYEQYF	TGTGCCAGCAGCTTTGACACCCCCTACGAGCAGTACTTC	NA	NA	TRBV7-9	TRBJ2-7
CASSPREVRPTNEKLFF	TGTGCCAGCAGCCCCCGGGAGGTGAGGCCCACTAATGAAAAACTGTTTTTT	NA	NA	TRBV7-3	TRBJ1-4
CASRRRGLYEQYF	TGTGCCAGCCGCAGGCGAGGATTATACGAGCAGTACTTC	NA	NA	TRBV28	TRBJ2-7
CASSLDGSPRNTIYF	TGCGCCAGCAGCTTGGATGGCTCCCCTCGAAACACCATATATTTT	NA	NA	TRBV5-1	TRBJ1-3
CASSLDGGRYNEQFF	TGTGCCAGCAGCTTGGATGGGGGCAGGTACAATGAGCAGTTCTTC	NA	NA	TRBV5-4	TRBJ2-1
CASRLAGDSTQYF	TGTGCCAGCAGACTAGCGGGAGATTCTACGCAGTATTTT	once	TRBD2	TRBV6-5	TRBJ2-3